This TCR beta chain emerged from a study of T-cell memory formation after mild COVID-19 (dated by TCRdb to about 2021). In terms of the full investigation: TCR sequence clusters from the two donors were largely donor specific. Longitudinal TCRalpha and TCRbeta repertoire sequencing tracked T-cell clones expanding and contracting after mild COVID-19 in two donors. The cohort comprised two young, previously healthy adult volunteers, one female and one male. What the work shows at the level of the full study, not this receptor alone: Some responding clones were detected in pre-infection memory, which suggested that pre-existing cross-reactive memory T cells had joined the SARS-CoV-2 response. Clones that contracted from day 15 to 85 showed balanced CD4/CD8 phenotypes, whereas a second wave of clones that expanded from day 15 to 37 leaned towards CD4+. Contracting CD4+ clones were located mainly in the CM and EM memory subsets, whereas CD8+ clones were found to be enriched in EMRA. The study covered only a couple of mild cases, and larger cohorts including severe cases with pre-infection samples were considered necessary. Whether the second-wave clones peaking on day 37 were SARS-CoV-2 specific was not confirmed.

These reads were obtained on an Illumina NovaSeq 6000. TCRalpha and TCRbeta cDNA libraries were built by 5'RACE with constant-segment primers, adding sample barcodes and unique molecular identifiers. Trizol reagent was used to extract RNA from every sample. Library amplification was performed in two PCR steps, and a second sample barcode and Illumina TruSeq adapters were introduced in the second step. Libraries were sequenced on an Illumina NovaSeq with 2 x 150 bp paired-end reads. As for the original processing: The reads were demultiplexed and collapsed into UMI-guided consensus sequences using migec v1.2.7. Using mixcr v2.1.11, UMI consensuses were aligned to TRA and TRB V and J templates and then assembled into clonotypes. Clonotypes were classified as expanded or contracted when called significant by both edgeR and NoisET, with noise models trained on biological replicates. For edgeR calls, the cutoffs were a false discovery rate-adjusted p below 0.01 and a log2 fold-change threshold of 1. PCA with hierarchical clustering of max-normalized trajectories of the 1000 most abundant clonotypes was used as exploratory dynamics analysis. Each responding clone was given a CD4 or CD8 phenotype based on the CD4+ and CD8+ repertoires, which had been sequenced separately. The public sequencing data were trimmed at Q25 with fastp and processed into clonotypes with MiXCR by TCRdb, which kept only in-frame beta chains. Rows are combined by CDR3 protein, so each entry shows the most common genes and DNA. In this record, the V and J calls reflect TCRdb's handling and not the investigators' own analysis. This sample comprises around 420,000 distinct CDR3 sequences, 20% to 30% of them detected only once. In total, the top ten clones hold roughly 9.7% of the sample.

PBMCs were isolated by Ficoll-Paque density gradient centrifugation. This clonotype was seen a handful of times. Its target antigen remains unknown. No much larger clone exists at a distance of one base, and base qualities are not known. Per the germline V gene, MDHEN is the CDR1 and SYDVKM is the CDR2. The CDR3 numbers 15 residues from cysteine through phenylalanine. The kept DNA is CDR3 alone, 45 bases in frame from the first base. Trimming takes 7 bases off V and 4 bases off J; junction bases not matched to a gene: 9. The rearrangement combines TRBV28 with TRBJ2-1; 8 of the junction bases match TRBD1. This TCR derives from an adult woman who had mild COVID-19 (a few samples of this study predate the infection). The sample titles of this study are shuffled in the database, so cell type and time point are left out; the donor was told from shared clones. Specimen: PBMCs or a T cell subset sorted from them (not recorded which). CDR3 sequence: CASTPLDRGYNEQFF. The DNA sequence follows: TGTGCCAGCACGCCCCTAGACAGGGGATACAATGAGCAGTTCTTC.